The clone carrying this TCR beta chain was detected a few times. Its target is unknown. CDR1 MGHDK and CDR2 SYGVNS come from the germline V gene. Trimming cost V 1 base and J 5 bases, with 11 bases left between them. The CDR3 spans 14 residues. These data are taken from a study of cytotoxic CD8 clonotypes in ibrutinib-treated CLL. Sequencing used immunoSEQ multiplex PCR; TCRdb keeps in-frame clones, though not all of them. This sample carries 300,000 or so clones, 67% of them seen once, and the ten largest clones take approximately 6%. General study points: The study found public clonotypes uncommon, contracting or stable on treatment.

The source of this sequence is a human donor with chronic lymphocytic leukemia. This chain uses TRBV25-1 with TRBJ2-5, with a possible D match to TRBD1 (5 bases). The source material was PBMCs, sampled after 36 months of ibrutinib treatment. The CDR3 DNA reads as TGTGCCAGCAGTGAATCCGTGGGGCGGGAGACCCAGTACTTC. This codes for CASSESVGRETQYF.